This is a list of T cell receptor beta chains from one sample in a study of PD-1 blockade in mismatch repair-deficient tumors. Clones were read by immunoSEQ multiplex PCR, and TCRdb kept only the in-frame ones, dropping some. The table has some 45,000 clones, around three quarters seen once. The material was PBMCs, obtained before pembrolizumab treatment. The receptor source for this set is an adult with mismatch repair-deficient cancer. The CDR3 runs from the conserved cysteine through the conserved F or W. Each record gives: CDR3 DNA, CDR3 protein, clone size, D gene, J gene, V gene. D genes are given only for firm matches. Clone size is not always given. Where it is, it says once, few, many or a class for expanded clones.

cdr3_nt: TGCGCCAGCAGTACTACCTATACTTCGGATACGCAGTATTTT
cdr3_aa: CASSTTYTSDTQYF
clone_size: -
d_call: -
j_call: TRBJ2-3
v_call: TRBV10-1

cdr3_nt: TGTGCCAGCAGCCAGGGACAGAACTATGGCTACACCTTC
cdr3_aa: CASSQGQNYGYTF
clone_size: -
d_call: -
j_call: TRBJ1-2
v_call: TRBV21-1

cdr3_nt: TGCAGCGTTGAAGATCCGACCGGGACCTACAATGAGCAGTTCTTC
cdr3_aa: CSVEDPTGTYNEQFF
clone_size: few
d_call: -
j_call: TRBJ2-1
v_call: TRBV29-1

cdr3_nt: TGTGCCCGACAGGGAATTCGTATCGGGGAGCTGTTTTTT
cdr3_aa: CARQGIRIGELFF
clone_size: -
d_call: TRBD1
j_call: TRBJ2-2
v_call: TRBV30

cdr3_nt: TGTGCCAGCAGCTTAGCAGTACTAGCGGGAGGGCCGGAAGAGCAGTACTTC
cdr3_aa: CASSLAVLAGGPEEQYF
clone_size: -
d_call: TRBD2
j_call: TRBJ2-7
v_call: TRBV11-3

cdr3_nt: TGTGCCAGCAGCAAGACAGGGCAACGCACAGATACGCAGTATTTT
cdr3_aa: CASSKTGQRTDTQYF
clone_size: -
d_call: TRBD1
j_call: TRBJ2-3
v_call: TRBV11-2

cdr3_nt: TGTGCCAGCAGCTTAAACAGAAACACTGAAGCTTTCTTT
cdr3_aa: CASSLNRNTEAFF
clone_size: once
d_call: -
j_call: TRBJ1-1
v_call: TRBV7-3

cdr3_nt: TGTGCCAGCAGCTTAGGTCCCGAGAGAACTCGAAACACCGGGGAGCTGTTTTTT
cdr3_aa: CASSLGPERTRNTGELFF
clone_size: -
d_call: -
j_call: TRBJ2-2
v_call: TRBV7-9

cdr3_nt: TGTGCCTGGAGTATCAGGGTGGACGGGGAGCTGTTTTTT
cdr3_aa: CAWSIRVDGELFF
clone_size: -
d_call: -
j_call: TRBJ2-2
v_call: TRBV30

cdr3_nt: TGTGCCAGCAGCTTAGACAGTACAAGTGAAGCTTTCTTT
cdr3_aa: CASSLDSTSEAFF
clone_size: few
d_call: -
j_call: TRBJ1-1
v_call: TRBV11-3

cdr3_nt: TGTGCCAGCAGCACCGGGACGGTCGGGGAGACCATATATTTT
cdr3_aa: CASSTGTVGETIYF
clone_size: -
d_call: -
j_call: TRBJ1-3
v_call: TRBV5-4

cdr3_nt: TGTGCCAGCACCCAGACAGGGGGAGGAAGCAATCAGCCCCAGCATTTT
cdr3_aa: CASTQTGGGSNQPQHF
clone_size: -
d_call: TRBD1
j_call: TRBJ1-5
v_call: TRBV28

cdr3_nt: TGTGCCAGCAGCCCCGGGGGGAGGGGTTCTGGGGCCAACGTCCTGACTTTC
cdr3_aa: CASSPGGRGSGANVLTF
clone_size: -
d_call: TRBD2
j_call: TRBJ2-6
v_call: TRBV7-8

cdr3_nt: TGTGCCAGCAGTTACTCGGTCGGACCCTATGGCTACACCTTC
cdr3_aa: CASSYSVGPYGYTF
clone_size: once
d_call: -
j_call: TRBJ1-2
v_call: TRBV6-5

cdr3_nt: TGTGCCAGCAGCGAAATAAGACAGGGATCACCTCTCGCTGAAGCTTTCTTT
cdr3_aa: CASSEIRQGSPLAEAFF
clone_size: -
d_call: TRBD1
j_call: TRBJ1-1
v_call: TRBV11-2

cdr3_nt: TGTGCCAGCAGCCAAGACAGGGTTATGAACACTGAAGCTTTCTTT
cdr3_aa: CASSQDRVMNTEAFF
clone_size: few
d_call: TRBD1
j_call: TRBJ1-1
v_call: TRBV2

cdr3_nt: TGCAGTGTGGCGGCAGAAAGACAGTACTTC
cdr3_aa: CSVAAERQYF
clone_size: -
d_call: -
j_call: TRBJ2-7
v_call: TRBV20-1

cdr3_nt: TGTGCCAGCTCAGCTAGCGGGAGAAGGTCCTACAATGAGCAGTTCTTC
cdr3_aa: CASSASGRRSYNEQFF
clone_size: few
d_call: TRBD2
j_call: TRBJ2-1
v_call: TRBV18

cdr3_nt: TGTGCCAGTAGTATGTGGGGGCTCGCAGCTTTCTTT
cdr3_aa: CASSMWGLAAFF
clone_size: -
d_call: -
j_call: TRBJ1-1
v_call: TRBV19

cdr3_nt: TGTGCCAGCAGTTTGGTTAGCGGGACAGATACGCAGTATTTT
cdr3_aa: CASSLVSGTDTQYF
clone_size: few
d_call: TRBD2
j_call: TRBJ2-3
v_call: TRBV28

cdr3_nt: TGCGCCAGCAGCCGTCCGGGGGACACTGAAGCTTTCTTT
cdr3_aa: CASSRPGDTEAFF
clone_size: -
d_call: -
j_call: TRBJ1-1
v_call: TRBV5-1

cdr3_nt: TGCGCCAGCAGCCAAGACGCGGCAAACCGGAATCAGCCCCAGCATTTT
cdr3_aa: CASSQDAANRNQPQHF
clone_size: once
d_call: -
j_call: TRBJ1-5
v_call: TRBV4-1

cdr3_nt: TGTGCCATCAGTGAAGGCGCTCCGGGGGGAACTGGAAACACCATATATTTT
cdr3_aa: CAISEGAPGGTGNTIYF
clone_size: -
d_call: -
j_call: TRBJ1-3
v_call: TRBV10-3

cdr3_nt: TGTGCCAGCAGTTACGGGCTAGCTACAGATACGCAGTATTTT
cdr3_aa: CASSYGLATDTQYF
clone_size: -
d_call: -
j_call: TRBJ2-3
v_call: TRBV6-5

cdr3_nt: TGTGCCAGCTCATTTCACAGGGAGTTGGACACTGAAGCTTTCTTT
cdr3_aa: CASSFHRELDTEAFF
clone_size: -
d_call: -
j_call: TRBJ1-1
v_call: TRBV18

cdr3_nt: TGTGCCAGTTCGAGGGGGCCTAATCTCTACGAGCAGTACTTC
cdr3_aa: CASSRGPNLYEQYF
clone_size: -
d_call: TRBD1
j_call: TRBJ2-7
v_call: TRBV18

cdr3_nt: TGTGCCAGCAGCAAACGGACTAGCGGGTTTGGGGATGAGCAGTTCTTC
cdr3_aa: CASSKRTSGFGDEQFF
clone_size: -
d_call: TRBD2
j_call: TRBJ2-1
v_call: TRBV13

cdr3_nt: TGTGCCAGTAGTATAACAGGGGATGGCTACACCTTC
cdr3_aa: CASSITGDGYTF
clone_size: few
d_call: TRBD1
j_call: TRBJ1-2
v_call: TRBV19

cdr3_nt: TGTGCCAGCAGTTACTCAGGGTCGTCGGACTATGGCTACACCTTC
cdr3_aa: CASSYSGSSDYGYTF
clone_size: -
d_call: -
j_call: TRBJ1-2
v_call: TRBV6-6

cdr3_nt: TGTGCCAGCAGCCACTTAGACGGGGAGCTGTTTTTT
cdr3_aa: CASSHLDGELFF
clone_size: few
d_call: -
j_call: TRBJ2-2
v_call: TRBV5-4

cdr3_nt: TGCGCCAGCAGCCCCGAAGGGAACACCGGGGAGCTGTTTTTT
cdr3_aa: CASSPEGNTGELFF
clone_size: few
d_call: -
j_call: TRBJ2-2
v_call: TRBV5-1

cdr3_nt: TGTGCCAGTAGTATTTACAGGGATCACGAAAAACTGTTTTTT
cdr3_aa: CASSIYRDHEKLFF
clone_size: -
d_call: -
j_call: TRBJ1-4
v_call: TRBV19

cdr3_nt: TGTGCCTGGAGTGTAAGCAGCTACGAGCAGTACTTC
cdr3_aa: CAWSVSSYEQYF
clone_size: medium-sized
d_call: -
j_call: TRBJ2-7
v_call: TRBV30

cdr3_nt: TGCGCCAGCAGCTTGATCGGGACTGAAGCTTTCTTT
cdr3_aa: CASSLIGTEAFF
clone_size: few
d_call: -
j_call: TRBJ1-1
v_call: TRBV5-1

cdr3_nt: TGTGCCAGCAGCTTCTGGGGGAGGGAGGGCCGAAATGAGCAGTTCTTC
cdr3_aa: CASSFWGREGRNEQFF
clone_size: few
d_call: TRBD2
j_call: TRBJ2-1
v_call: TRBV11-2

cdr3_nt: TGTGCCACCGGACAGGGGACAGAATCTGAAGCTTTCTTT
cdr3_aa: CATGQGTESEAFF
clone_size: few
d_call: TRBD1
j_call: TRBJ1-1
v_call: TRBV10-3

cdr3_nt: TGTGCCAGCAGCCAAAGGACCTACGAGCAGTACTTC
cdr3_aa: CASSQRTYEQYF
clone_size: -
d_call: -
j_call: TRBJ2-7
v_call: TRBV14

cdr3_nt: TGTGCCAGCAGCTTTCCAGTTCCCGATGAGCAGTTCTTC
cdr3_aa: CASSFPVPDEQFF
clone_size: -
d_call: -
j_call: TRBJ2-1
v_call: TRBV7-9

cdr3_nt: TGTGCCACCCTAGCCGGCGGGAGGGAACAGACCCAGTACTTC
cdr3_aa: CATLAGGREQTQYF
clone_size: once
d_call: TRBD2
j_call: TRBJ2-5
v_call: TRBV2

cdr3_nt: TGCGCCAGCACCCCTATCACGACAGGGGGTGGAAGTGGCTACACCTTC
cdr3_aa: CASTPITTGGGSGYTF
clone_size: -
d_call: TRBD1
j_call: TRBJ1-2
v_call: TRBV4-1

cdr3_nt: TGTGCCAGTAGTATTGGGACTAGCTGGCCCGGGGAGCTGTTTTTT
cdr3_aa: CASSIGTSWPGELFF
clone_size: -
d_call: TRBD2
j_call: TRBJ2-2
v_call: TRBV19

cdr3_nt: TGTGCCTGGAGTGGTCCAGTGAACACTGAAGCTTTCTTT
cdr3_aa: CAWSGPVNTEAFF
clone_size: -
d_call: -
j_call: TRBJ1-1
v_call: TRBV30

cdr3_nt: TGTGCCAGTAGGGGGACCGGGGCAGCGTTAGGCTACACCTTC
cdr3_aa: CASRGTGAALGYTF
clone_size: -
d_call: -
j_call: TRBJ1-2
v_call: TRBV19

cdr3_nt: TGTGCCAGCTCACCGAGAACTAGCGGATACAATGAGCAGTTCTTC
cdr3_aa: CASSPRTSGYNEQFF
clone_size: once
d_call: TRBD2
j_call: TRBJ2-1
v_call: TRBV18

cdr3_nt: TGTGCCATCAGTGATCCTGGACCGGGGCCTTCCCCCCTCGAGCAGTACTTC
cdr3_aa: CAISDPGPGPSPLEQYF
clone_size: -
d_call: -
j_call: TRBJ2-7
v_call: TRBV10-3

cdr3_nt: TGTGCCAGCAGCGTAGACAGGAACACTGAAGCTTTCTTT
cdr3_aa: CASSVDRNTEAFF
clone_size: -
d_call: -
j_call: TRBJ1-1
v_call: TRBV9

cdr3_nt: TGTGCCAGCAGCTTTGGCGCTGGCAATGAGCAGTTCTTC
cdr3_aa: CASSFGAGNEQFF
clone_size: -
d_call: -
j_call: TRBJ2-1
v_call: TRBV11-2

cdr3_nt: TGTGCCAGCAGCTTAGCTGGTTTGAACACTGAAGCTTTCTTT
cdr3_aa: CASSLAGLNTEAFF
clone_size: -
d_call: -
j_call: TRBJ1-1
v_call: TRBV7-9

cdr3_nt: TGTGCCAGCCGGGGGGTCGAGGGCTACACCTTC
cdr3_aa: CASRGVEGYTF
clone_size: few
d_call: -
j_call: TRBJ1-2
v_call: TRBV27

cdr3_nt: TGTGCCATCAGTGAGTCAACCTTCCCGCCTAGCGGGAGCTACAATGAGCAGTTCTTC
cdr3_aa: CAISESTFPPSGSYNEQFF
clone_size: -
d_call: TRBD2
j_call: TRBJ2-1
v_call: TRBV10-3

cdr3_nt: TGTGCCAGTAGTCGGGGACCATCCTCTGGGGCCAACGTCCTGACTTTC
cdr3_aa: CASSRGPSSGANVLTF
clone_size: -
d_call: -
j_call: TRBJ2-6
v_call: TRBV19

cdr3_nt: TGTGCCATCAGTGAGAGCGGACAAGTCTATGGCTACACCTTC
cdr3_aa: CAISESGQVYGYTF
clone_size: once
d_call: -
j_call: TRBJ1-2
v_call: TRBV10-3

cdr3_nt: TGTGCCACCGGCCCCGCCGGGGAGCTGTTTTTT
cdr3_aa: CATGPAGELFF
clone_size: -
d_call: -
j_call: TRBJ2-2
v_call: TRBV28

cdr3_nt: TGTGCCAGCAGCCCGGGACTAGCGGGAATTGATGAGCAGTTCTTC
cdr3_aa: CASSPGLAGIDEQFF
clone_size: -
d_call: TRBD2
j_call: TRBJ2-1
v_call: TRBV5-4

cdr3_nt: TGCGCCAGCAGGGGGGAAGGCACTGAAGCTTTCTTT
cdr3_aa: CASRGEGTEAFF
clone_size: few
d_call: -
j_call: TRBJ1-1
v_call: TRBV10-2

cdr3_nt: TGTGCCATCAGTGGCCCCGGGGGGGGGAATCACCCCTCTGGGGCCAACGTCCTGACTTTC
cdr3_aa: CAISGPGGGNHPSGANVLTF
clone_size: -
d_call: TRBD2
j_call: TRBJ2-6
v_call: TRBV10-3

cdr3_nt: TGTGCCAGCAGCTTAGCGCAACAGGGCACTGGGGCCAACGTCCTGACTTTC
cdr3_aa: CASSLAQQGTGANVLTF
clone_size: -
d_call: -
j_call: TRBJ2-6
v_call: TRBV7-9

cdr3_nt: TGTGCCAGCAGCGTTCAGGGGTCCACCTCTGGAAACACCATATATTTT
cdr3_aa: CASSVQGSTSGNTIYF
clone_size: -
d_call: -
j_call: TRBJ1-3
v_call: TRBV9

cdr3_nt: TGTGCCAGCAGTCCTAATGACAGGCCTCTCTACGAGCAGTACTTC
cdr3_aa: CASSPNDRPLYEQYF
clone_size: -
d_call: -
j_call: TRBJ2-7
v_call: TRBV2